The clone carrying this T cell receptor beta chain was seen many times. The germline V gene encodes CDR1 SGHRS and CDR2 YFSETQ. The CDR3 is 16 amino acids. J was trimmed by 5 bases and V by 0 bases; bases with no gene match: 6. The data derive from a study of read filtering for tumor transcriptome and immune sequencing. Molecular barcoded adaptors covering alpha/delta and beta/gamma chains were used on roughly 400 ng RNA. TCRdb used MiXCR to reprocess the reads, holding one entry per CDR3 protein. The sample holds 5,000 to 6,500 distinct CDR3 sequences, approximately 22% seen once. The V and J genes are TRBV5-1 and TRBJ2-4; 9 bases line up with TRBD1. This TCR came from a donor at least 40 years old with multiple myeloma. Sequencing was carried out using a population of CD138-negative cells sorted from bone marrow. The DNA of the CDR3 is TGCGCCAGCAGCTTGGGGACAGGGGTGGGCGAAAACATTCAGTACTTC. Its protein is CASSLGTGVGENIQYF.